Shown below are 6 T cell receptor beta chains from a single sample sequenced in a study of blood T cell repertoires in COVID-19. This table comes from immunoSEQ multiplex PCR, and its TCRdb copy is limited to in-frame clones, with some not included. This repertoire shows about 94,000 clones, about four fifths found once; its top ten account for 6.3%. The specimen sequenced was peripheral blood. The receptors were sampled from a man in his sixties with acute or convalescent COVID-19.

The chain has TRBV24-1 and TRBJ2-5; 13 positions agree with TRBD2. Germline V gives CDR1 KGHDR, CDR2 SFDVKD. V lost 3 bases and J lost 5; bases outside the gene matches: 5. This CDR3 is built from 16 residues. CDR3 sequence (DNA): TGTGCCACCAGTGATCTCACTAGCGGGGGGGTGGAGACCCAGTACTTC. The encoded protein is CATSDLTSGGVETQYF.

The V and J genes are TRBV28 and TRBJ1-6; TRBD1 aligns across 7 bases. CDR1 is MDHEN and CDR2 is SYDVKM in the germline V gene. J lost 7 bases, V lost 1 base, and 10 bases had no gene match. The CDR3 length is 17 residues. The CDR3 DNA reads TGTGCCAGCAGTTTATTTACGTTCGGACAGGAAAATTCACCCCTCCACTTT. Its protein product is CASSLFTFGQENSPLHF.

Ten or more counts support this clone. The V and J genes are TRBV6-5 and TRBJ1-1; 10 bases are a match to TRBD1. J was trimmed by 3 bases and V by 2 bases; bases with no gene match: 3. Germline lookup yields CDR1 MNHEY and CDR2 SVGAGI. CDR3 length: 15 residues. Here the CDR3 DNA reads TGTGCCAGCAGTTACCGGACAGGGGGTGACACTGAAGCTTTCTTT. This encodes CASSYRTGGDTEAFF.

This chain uses TRBV3-1 (or the pseudogene TRBV3-2) with TRBJ2-2; D uncertain. V was clipped by 2 bases and J by 5 bases, with 6 bases between them. CDR1 and CDR2 from the germline V gene are LGHDT and YNNKEL (reference sequence). This CDR3 comprises 13 residues. The CDR3 DNA is TGTGCCAGCAGCCAAAGTAGAACCGGGGAGCTGTTTTTT. This codes for CASSQSRTGELFF.

The chain uses TRBV9 and TRBJ2-5, with 7 bases identical to TRBD2. This CDR3 is built from 15 residues. With 4 bases clipped from V and 2 bases from J, the junction kept 8 bases outside the gene matches. Germline lookup yields CDR1 SGDLS and CDR2 YYNGEE. The CDR3 region is CASSPDASGQETQYF. CDR3 sequence (DNA): TGTGCCAGCAGCCCAGACGCTAGCGGACAAGAGACCCAGTACTTC.

V and J are TRBV20-1 and TRBJ2-3, with 10 bases identical to TRBD2. CDR3 size: 15 residues. After removal of 3 bases from V and 1 base from J, the junction contained 4 bases not matched to a gene. Germline V lookup: CDR1 DFQATT, CDR2 SNEGSKA (reference sequence). This CDR3 reads CSASRLAGGTDTQYF. CDR3 bases: TGCAGTGCTAGTCGGCTAGCGGGGGGCACAGATACGCAGTATTTT.